The 16 T cell receptor beta chains in this list originate from one sample, sequenced in a study of CD8+ T cells in alopecia areata. Sequencing relied on a cDNA template that was reverse transcribed from extracted RNA. Clones were sequenced by immunoSEQ multiplex PCR, and TCRdb holds only the in-frame ones, with some missing. The sample has 45,000 to 70,000 clones; around 96% are singletons. The sample was CD8+ T cells sorted from blood, taken at week 0. The source is a human donor with alopecia areata.

V is TRBV5-6 and J is TRBJ1-5; D is unresolved. Germline V CDR1 and CDR2: SGHDT, YYEEEE. The V and J ends lost 0 bases and 4 bases respectively, with 8 bases between them. The CDR3 loop spans 14 amino acids. The CDR3: CASSLVGSNQPQHF. In DNA form, the CDR3 reads TGTGCCAGCAGCTTGGTGGGTTCTAATCAGCCCCAGCATTTT. The variable domain in full, completed from reference TRBV5-6 and TRBJ1-5, reads DAGVTQSPTHLIKTRGQQVTLRCSPKSGHDTVSWYQQALGQGPQFIFQYYEEEERQRGNFPDRFSGHQFPNYSSELNVNALLLGDSALYLCASSLVGSNQPQHFGDGTRLSIL.

The V gene is TRBV7-8, the J gene TRBJ2-6; no reliable D call. The CDR3 has 14 amino acids. Trimming removed 2 bases from V and 4 bases from J, with 6 bases in between. Germline lookup yields CDR1 SGHVS and CDR2 FQNEAQ. The CDR3 sequence is CASSLSAGANVLTF. CDR3 nucleotide sequence: TGTGCCAGCAGCTTATCGGCCGGGGCCAACGTCCTGACTTTC.

This chain's CDR3 is CASSSGQGTDTQYF. CDR3 coding DNA: TGTGCCAGCAGCTCCGGACAGGGCACAGATACGCAGTATTTT. V usage is TRBV9 and J usage is TRBJ2-3; the match to TRBD1 covers 7 bases. The V and J ends lost 4 bases and 1 base, in that order; junction bases with no gene match: 3. The CDR3 extends over 14 amino acids. Germline values: CDR1 SGDLS, CDR2 YYNGEE.

This rearrangement joins TRBV29-1 to TRBJ2-1; 7 bases are a match to TRBD1. CDR3 length equals 16 residues. After removal of 1 base from V and 2 bases from J, the junction contained 8 bases not matched to a gene. The germline CDR1 and CDR2 sequences are SQVTM and ANQGSEA. CDR3 in DNA: TGCAGCGTTGAAGGCCCTGACAGGGAGACCTACAATGAGCAGTTCTTC. This sequence encodes CSVEGPDRETYNEQFF.

The chain is built from TRBV11-2 and TRBJ2-3; TRBD2 matches 9 bases. The CDR3 runs to 17 residues. The V segment lost 4 bases and the J segment 5 bases; nucleotides outside the gene matches: 13. Germline V lookup: CDR1 SGHAT, CDR2 FQNNGV. In DNA, the CDR3 is TGTGCCAGCAGCTCTCTGGCGGGGGGGTTCCCAGGAGATACGCAGTATTTT. This sequence encodes CASSSLAGGFPGDTQYF.

The rearrangement uses TRBV9 and TRBJ2-5; D is uncertain. The germline CDR1 and CDR2 sequences are SGDLS and YYNGEE. Deletions cut 2 bases from V and 1 base from J, with 9 bases between. This CDR3 has 14 amino acids. The CDR3: CASSVGSLQETQYF. DNA for the CDR3: TGTGCCAGCAGCGTCGGCAGCCTCCAAGAGACCCAGTACTTC. Supplemented by reference TRBV9 and TRBJ2-5, the full variable domain reads DSGVTQTPKHLITATGQRVTLRCSPRSGDLSVYWYQQSLDQGLQFLIQYYNGEERAKGNILERFSAQQFPDLHSELNLSSLELGDSALYFCASSVGSLQETQYFGPGTRLLVL.

J is TRBJ2-1 and V is TRBV29-1; a weak D match, TRBD2 (7 bases). CDR3 length equals 15 residues. Germline V gives CDR1 SQVTM, CDR2 ANQGSEA. The V end was cut by 6 bases, the J end by 0 bases, with 15 bases between. The CDR3 DNA reads TGCAGCGTCGGGGGGCAGCACCCCTCCTACAATGAGCAGTTCTTC. It encodes CSVGGQHPSYNEQFF.

J is TRBJ1-2 and V is TRBV7-9; possibly TRBD1 for D (6 bases). This CDR3 is built from 11 residues. Germline V gene sequence: CDR1 SEHNR, CDR2 FQNEAQ (reference sequence). Trimming left V 6 bases short and J 9 bases short, with 11 bases between. For the CDR3, the DNA is TGTGCCAGCAGATGGGACAACAGCTACACCTTC. Protein sequence: CASRWDNSYTF.

The rearrangement links TRBV12-5 to TRBJ2-1; 8 nucleotides align to TRBD2. In germline, CDR1 is LGHNT, CDR2 FRNRAP. This CDR3 is 14 amino acids long. V lost 2 bases, J lost 8 bases, and 5 bases stayed unmatched. The CDR3, as DNA: TGTGCTAGTGGTTTGAGCGGGGGAAGCGATGAGCAGTTCTTC. Translating gives CASGLSGGSDEQFF.

The chain combines TRBV7-9 with TRBJ1-1; D ambiguous. V gave up 6 bases and J gave up 0 bases, with 17 bases separating them. The germline CDR1 and CDR2 sequences are SEHNR and FQNEAQ (reference sequence). The length of the CDR3 is 16 residues. The CDR3 spells CASRAARPAMNTEAFF. As DNA, the CDR3 is TGTGCCAGCAGAGCTGCGAGGCCGGCCATGAACACTGAAGCTTTCTTT. Looking up the rest from reference TRBV7-9 and TRBJ1-1 gives the full variable domain: DTGVSQNPRHKITKRGQNVTFRCDPISEHNRLYWYRQTLGQGPEFLTYFQNEAQLEKSRLLSDRFSAERPKGSFSTLEIQRTEQGDSAMYLCASRAARPAMNTEAFFGQGTRLTVV.

This rearrangement joins TRBV5-1 to TRBJ1-1, with D perhaps matching TRBD1 (5 bases). This CDR3 region has 15 residues. Trimming cost V 0 bases and J 4 bases, with 13 bases left between them. Per the germline V gene, CDR1 is SGHRS and CDR2 is YFSETQ. The CDR3 reads CASSLAHGARTEAFF. The CDR3 DNA reads as TGCGCCAGCAGCTTGGCTCACGGGGCGCGCACTGAAGCTTTCTTT.

The chain recombines TRBV4-1 with TRBJ2-7; tentatively, D is TRBD1 (5 bases). Germline V gene data show CDR1 as MGHRA and CDR2 as YSYEKL. The CDR3 contains 15 residues. Trimming stripped 0 bases from V and 2 bases from J, with 11 bases between. The CDR3 protein is CASSQEDSAPYEQYF. The DNA for the CDR3 is TGCGCCAGCAGCCAAGAAGACAGTGCCCCCTACGAGCAGTACTTC.

The V gene is TRBV25-1, the J gene TRBJ2-1; either TRBD1 or TRBD2 may supply D (5 bases each). The germline V gene encodes CDR1 MGHDK and CDR2 SYGVNS. The CDR3 is 13 residues long. V was pared by 1 base and J by 6 bases, with 7 bases between. This chain's CDR3 is CASSESGGNEQFF. In nucleotides, the CDR3 is TGTGCCAGCAGTGAATCTGGGGGCAATGAGCAGTTCTTC.

The chain employs TRBV27 and TRBJ2-1, with TRBD2 as a possible D gene (7 bases). Trimming shortened V by 2 bases and J by 2 bases, and 10 bases separated the two germline ends. The germline gives CDR1 MNHEY, CDR2 SMNVEV (reference sequence). The CDR3 spans 15 residues. DNA for the CDR3: TGTGCCAGCAGTTTAGAGGGGGGGGCCTACAATGAGCAGTTCTTC. Its protein is CASSLEGGAYNEQFF.

The chain recombines TRBV18 with TRBJ2-2, with 7 bases lining up with TRBD1. The trim removed 2 bases at V and 1 base at J, leaving 4 bases unmatched. CDR1 and CDR2 (germline): KGHSH, LQKENI. The CDR3 spans 16 residues. The CDR3 sequence is CASSPNRGVNTGELFF. The CDR3 DNA sequence: TGTGCCAGCTCACCAAACAGGGGAGTGAACACCGGGGAGCTGTTTTTT.

The rearrangement uses TRBV19 and TRBJ1-5; D is ambiguous. V was cut by 1 base and J by 2 bases, with 9 bases left in between. CDR3 length equals 15 residues. The germline V gene has CDR1 LNHDA and CDR2 SQIVND (reference sequence). CDR3 loop: CASSIGDYGNQPQHF. The DNA of the CDR3 is TGTGCCAGTAGTATAGGTGATTACGGCAATCAGCCCCAGCATTTT.